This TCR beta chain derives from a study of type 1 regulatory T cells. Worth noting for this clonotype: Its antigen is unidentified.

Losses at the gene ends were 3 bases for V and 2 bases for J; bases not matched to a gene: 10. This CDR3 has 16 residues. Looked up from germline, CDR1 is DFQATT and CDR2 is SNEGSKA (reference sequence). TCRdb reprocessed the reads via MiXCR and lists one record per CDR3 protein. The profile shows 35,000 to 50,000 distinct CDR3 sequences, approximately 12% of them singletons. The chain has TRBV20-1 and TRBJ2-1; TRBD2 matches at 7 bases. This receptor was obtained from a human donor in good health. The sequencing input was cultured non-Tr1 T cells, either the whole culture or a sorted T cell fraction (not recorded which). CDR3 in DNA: TGCAGTGCTAGGGGTTGGGGGAGGGGAACCTACAATGAGCAGTTCTTC. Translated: CSARGWGRGTYNEQFF.